The rows below give T cell receptor beta chains drawn from one sample of a study of shared clonotypes between healthy human individuals. The protocol was immunoSEQ multiplex PCR, while the TCRdb copy is restricted to in-frame clones and leaves out a portion. Altogether just over 2,000,000 clones are present, over 85% being singletons, with the ten largest covering 0.13%. Sequencing was carried out using naive CD4+ T cells sorted from blood. The receptor set was obtained from a man aged 18 to 30 in good health. CDR3s include the opening cysteine and the closing phenylalanine or tryptophan. The D gene is left open where the match is weak. Clone sizes are given selectively: once, few, many, or a class where the clone is expanded.

>TRBJ1-4|-|-|TRBV9
TGTGCCAGCAGCGTTGGGGTAACGGGGGGCGACGATAAACTGTTTTTT
CASSVGVTGGDDKLFF
>TRBJ2-3|TRBD2|-|TRBV30
TGTGCCTGGAGTCGGACTAGCGGGGGGGCATGGGATACGCAGTATTTT
CAWSRTSGGAWDTQYF
>TRBJ2-4|-|-|TRBV7-9
TGTGCCAGCAGCTTAGGAGGTAACGCCCCCTTGGCCAAAAACATTCAGTACTTC
CASSLGGNAPLAKNIQYF
>TRBJ1-2|TRBD1|-|TRBV6-1
TGTGCCAGCACCACTAGACAGGGGGCATGGAATGGCTACACCTTC
CASTTRQGAWNGYTF
>TRBJ1-4|TRBD1|-|TRBV6-1
TGTGCCAGCAGGGTACAGGGGGCAGGGGAAAAACTGTTTTTT
CASRVQGAGEKLFF
>TRBJ2-7|-|-|TRBV2
TGTGCCAGCAGTGAAGCGCTGGCAAATTACGAGCAGTACTTC
CASSEALANYEQYF
>TRBJ2-7|TRBD2|-|TRBV28
TGTGCCAGCAGGCCGCGGACTAGCTCTCGCGAGCAGTACTTC
CASRPRTSSREQYF
>TRBJ2-2|-|-|TRBV7-2
TGTGCCAGCAGGACCGGGACATCCAACACCGGGGAGCTGTTTTTT
CASRTGTSNTGELFF
>TRBJ2-4|-|-|TRBV28
TGTGCCAGCAGCCAGACAGGGACTACAAACATTCAGTACTTC
CASSQTGTTNIQYF
>TRBJ1-4|TRBD1|-|TRBV2
TGTGCCAGCAGTGGACAGGGACTGTATAATGAAAAACTGTTTTTT
CASSGQGLYNEKLFF
>TRBJ2-7|-|-|TRBV5-6
TGTGCCAGCAGCTCCTATGACGAGCAGTACTTC
CASSSYDEQYF
>TRBJ1-6|-|-|TRBV5-1
TGCGCCAGCAGCTTGGAGGGCTCAAATTCACCCCTCCACTTT
CASSLEGSNSPLHF
>TRBJ1-1|-|-|TRBV28
TGTGCCAGCAGTGGAGGACAGTTCATGAACACTGAAGCTTTCTTT
CASSGGQFMNTEAFF
>TRBJ2-7|TRBD1|once|TRBV30
TGTGCCTGGAGGCGGACAGGGAACAACGGCGAGCAGTACTTC
CAWRRTGNNGEQYF
>TRBJ2-7|-|-|TRBV2
TGTGCCAGCAGTGAAGAGGGGGTGGCGGGCTACGAGCAGTACTTC
CASSEEGVAGYEQYF
>TRBJ2-3|-|-|TRBV10-2
TGCGCCAGCAGTACCTTTTTTGGGGCAGATACGCAGTATTTT
CASSTFFGADTQYF
>TRBJ1-5|-|-|TRBV5-8
TGTGCCAGCAGCGCAGTCCCCGGGACGGAGAAATTTAGCAATCAGCCCCAGCATTTT
CASSAVPGTEKFSNQPQHF
>TRBJ1-1|-|once|TRBV18
TGTGCCAGCTCACCACGGGCCTCGGCGGATTTCTTT
CASSPRASADFF
>TRBJ1-1|TRBD1|-|TRBV5-1
TGCGCCAGCAGCTTGAGGACAGGGGGTACGAACACTGAAGCTTTCTTT
CASSLRTGGTNTEAFF
>TRBJ1-4|TRBD1|-|TRBV28
TGTGCCAGCAGCCCCCCCCAGGGGGCGCCACCACTTGCAACTAATGAAAAACTGTTTTTT
CASSPPQGAPPLATNEKLFF
>TRBJ1-6|-|-|TRBV9
TGTGCCAGCAGTCCAGGAGGGTGGGGAGGTTATAATTCACCCCTCCACTTT
CASSPGGWGGYNSPLHF
>TRBJ2-2|-|-|TRBV27
TGTGCCAGCAGTTTGTTCAGAACTCCCACCGGGGAGCTGTTTTTT
CASSLFRTPTGELFF
>TRBJ2-1|TRBD2|-|TRBV11-2
TGTGCCAGCAGCTTAAATAGCGGGAGTTTGAGAAATGAGCAGTTCTTC
CASSLNSGSLRNEQFF
>TRBJ2-5|-|-|TRBV5-1
TGCGCCAGCAGCTCGTCCGAGGTGTGGGAGACCCAGTACTTC
CASSSSEVWETQYF
>TRBJ2-2|-|-|TRBV9
TGTGCCAGCAGCGTAGGTCAGGGGCCCACCGGGGAGCTGTTTTTT
CASSVGQGPTGELFF
>TRBJ2-2|TRBD2|once|TRBV4-1
TGCGCCAGCAGCCGGGGACTAGCGGGATTGGGCACCGGGGAGCTGTTTTTT
CASSRGLAGLGTGELFF
>TRBJ2-2|-|-|TRBV5-1
TGCGCCAGCAGCTTGGCCTCAGGGTTGGCCGGGGAGCTGTTTTTT
CASSLASGLAGELFF
>TRBJ2-3|-|-|TRBV5-5
TGTGCCAGCAGCCGCAGGGGAATGGGAGATACGCAGTATTTT
CASSRRGMGDTQYF
>TRBJ2-7|TRBD1|-|TRBV6-6
TGTGCCAGCAGAGGGGGCAACCAACTCTCCTACGAGCAGTACTTC
CASRGGNQLSYEQYF